Listed below are T cell receptor beta chains from one sample, sequenced in a study of identical twins. MiXCR was run by TCRdb on the 5' RACE reads, yielding one entry per CDR3 protein. Among roughly 690,000 distinct CDR3 sequences listed, 5.5% to 6.5% were seen once. Material: naive T cells sorted from blood. The origin of the receptors is a man aged 18-30 years in good health. Both conserved end residues are part of each CDR3. A D gene is named only where the DNA matches it firmly. Expanded clones are given a class, and other clones once, few, many or no size at all.

j_call | d_call | v_call | clone_size | cdr3_aa | cdr3_nt
TRBJ2-5 | TRBD1 | TRBV15 | many | CATSRVDRDISKTQYF | TGTGCCACCAGCAGAGTAGACAGGGACATATCGAAGACCCAGTACTTC
TRBJ2-3 | - | TRBV20-1 | many | CSARVGPTLADTQYF | TGCAGTGCTAGAGTTGGCCCTACCCTGGCAGATACGCAGTATTTT
TRBJ2-5 | - | TRBV15 | - | CATSRGRETQYF | TGTGCCACCAGCAGGGGAAGAGAGACCCAGTACTTC
TRBJ2-1 | - | TRBV7-9 | many | CASSFGQRDEQFF | TGTGCCAGCAGCTTTGGCCAGCGTGATGAGCAGTTCTTC
TRBJ2-2 | TRBD1 | TRBV4-2 | - | CASSQERGLANTGELFF | TGTGCCAGCAGCCAAGAAAGGGGGCTCGCGAACACCGGGGAGCTGTTTTTT
TRBJ1-4 | - | TRBV6-1 | - | CASSESVREKLFF | TGTGCCAGCAGTGAATCGGTTCGGGAAAAACTGTTTTTT
TRBJ2-7 | - | TRBV27 | - | CASSLSGARSCEQYF | TGTGCCAGCAGTTTGTCGGGGGCCAGGTCATGCGAGCAGTACTTC
TRBJ2-1 | TRBD2 | TRBV12-3/TRBV12-4 | many | CASRISGSWGNEQFF | TGTGCCAGCAGGATAAGCGGGAGTTGGGGCAATGAGCAGTTCTTC
TRBJ2-7 | TRBD2 | TRBV20-1 | few | CSARVKAGVFDEQYF | TGCAGTGCTAGAGTAAAAGCGGGAGTGTTCGACGAGCAGTACTTC
TRBJ1-5 | - | TRBV11-1 | many | CASSQANNQPQHF | TGTGCCAGCAGCCAGGCCAACAATCAGCCCCAGCATTTT
TRBJ1-6 | - | TRBV21-1 | many | CASSKVIRQGRFSNSPLHF | TGTGCCAGCAGCAAAGTAATACGACAGGGTCGTTTTTCTAATTCACCCCTCCACTTT
TRBJ2-5 | - | TRBV10-3 | many | CAISEDSRETQYF | TGTGCCATCAGTGAGGACAGTCGGGAGACCCAGTACTTC
TRBJ2-5 | - | TRBV20-1 | many | CSAEGLPGRETQYF | TGCAGTGCCGAAGGACTCCCTGGTAGGGAGACCCAGTACTTC
TRBJ2-7 | - | TRBV6-5 | few | CASSYEAEKFYEQYF | TGTGCCAGCAGTTACGAGGCAGAAAAATTCTACGAGCAGTACTTC
TRBJ2-1 | - | TRBV6-5 | few | CASSNGQSPYNEQFF | TGTGCCAGCAGTAACGGACAGAGCCCCTACAATGAGCAGTTCTTC
TRBJ2-2 | TRBD2 | TRBV10-3 | many | CAISESSGSPGGELFF | TGTGCCATCAGTGAGTCTAGCGGGAGTCCCGGCGGGGAGCTGTTTTTT
TRBJ2-3 | TRBD2 | TRBV29-1 | many | CSVGASGGGTDTQYF | TGCAGCGTAGGAGCTAGCGGAGGGGGCACAGATACGCAGTATTTT
TRBJ2-5 | TRBD1 | TRBV5-6 | - | CASRFGQAQETQYF | TGTGCCAGCAGATTTGGACAGGCCCAAGAGACCCAGTACTTC
TRBJ2-4 | - | TRBV11-2 | many | CASSLELLAKNIQYF | TGTGCCAGCAGCTTAGAACTCCTAGCCAAAAACATTCAGTACTTC
TRBJ2-2 | TRBD2 | TRBV20-1 | many | CSARSGRRAGELFF | TGCAGTGCTCGGAGCGGGAGGAGGGCCGGGGAGCTGTTTTTT
TRBJ2-3 | TRBD2 | TRBV7-6 | many | CASSTDEVTSETDTQYF | TGTGCCAGCAGCACCGATGAAGTGACTAGCGAGACAGATACGCAGTATTTT
TRBJ2-1 | - | TRBV5-1 | - | CASSLAGAGEQFF | TGCGCCAGCAGCCTGGCGGGGGCGGGCGAGCAGTTCTTC
TRBJ1-1 | - | TRBV7-9 | - | CASSLAAADTEAFF | TGTGCCAGCAGCTTAGCGGCGGCCGACACTGAAGCTTTCTTT
TRBJ1-1 | TRBD1 | TRBV18 | - | CASSRQGSGAEAFF | TGTGCCAGCTCGCGACAGGGGAGCGGCGCTGAAGCTTTCTTT
TRBJ2-2 | - | TRBV4-1 | few | CASSLGGSPGELFF | TGCGCCAGCAGCCTGGGGGGTTCTCCCGGGGAGCTGTTTTTT
TRBJ1-1 | - | TRBV10-3 | many | CAISPDGPKAEAFF | TGTGCCATCAGCCCGGACGGACCGAAGGCTGAAGCTTTCTTT
TRBJ2-5 | - | TRBV9 | many | CASSPGGGQETQYF | TGTGCCAGCAGCCCCGGTGGAGGCCAAGAGACCCAGTACTTC
TRBJ2-2 | - | TRBV28 | many | CASNLGPPNTGELFF | TGTGCCAGCAATCTGGGACCACCGAACACCGGGGAGCTGTTTTTT
TRBJ2-1 | - | TRBV6-5 | many | CASSYVGAEGQFF | TGTGCCAGCAGTTACGTGGGGGCGGAGGGGCAGTTCTTC